This T cell receptor beta chain originates from a study of beta chain features in type 1 diabetes. Reverse transcribing all isolated RNA meant expressed TCRB transcripts were sequenced. Assay: immunoSEQ multiplex PCR; the TCRdb copy retains only in-frame clones and omits some. The sample holds 200,000 to 250,000 clones; approximately 70% are singletons and the top ten take 0.053%. Stem cell-like memory, regulatory, central memory and naive CD4+ cells were sorted via CD45RO/CCR7/CD25/CD127/CD95/CD27. Study results and caveats: Type 1 diabetes patients had fewer VDJ junction insertions and more deletions. All four CD4+ subsets of Type 1 diabetes patients contained TCRB CDR3s that were moderately but significantly shorter.

Germline loops: CDR1 GTSNPN, CDR2 SVGIG (reference sequence). J was trimmed by 5 bases and V by 4 bases; bases with no gene match: 7. CDR3 length equals 13 residues. In regard to this clone: Its antigen remains unknown.

The receptor's source is a man aged 25 to 45 in good health. The chain links TRBV30 to TRBJ1-1; 7 nucleotides agree with TRBD1. The sequenced material came from naive CD4+ T cells from blood. CDR3 loop: CAWTTGVGTEAFF. CDR3 bases: TGTGCCTGGACTACAGGGGTTGGGACTGAAGCTTTCTTT.